Here is one TCR beta chain with its context. No antigen is known for it. It was across several immunoSEQ plates that each subset's genomic DNA was evenly split. Profiling relied on immunoSEQ multiplex PCR, and the TCRdb table lists in-frame clones only, not all of them. Here the sample spans some 2,500,000 clones, roughly 93% being singletons. V was cut by 6 bases and J by 1 base, with 10 bases left in between. In germline, CDR1 is SNHLY, CDR2 FYNNEI. The CDR3 is made up of 14 amino acids. This record belongs to a study of shared clonotypes between healthy human individuals. Study findings and constraints: Of the naive CD4 clonotypes, 4% to 5% were shared across several donors. Non-shared clonotypes had lower generation probabilities than clonotypes shared by all four sorted-subset donors.

The origin of this receptor is a young man in good health. Some clones in this sample may be carry-over from other donors' samples. V usage is TRBV2 and J usage is TRBJ1-3; D remains ambiguous. Sequencing used naive CD4+ T cells from PBMCs. This sample's subset: CD45RA+ positively selected. CDR3 residues: CASRLQFSGNTIYF. As DNA, the CDR3 is TGTGCCAGCAGGTTGCAGTTTTCTGGAAACACCATATATTTT.